A single sample gave rise to the 15 T cell receptor beta chains below, sequenced in a study of regulatory T cells in long-lasting Graves disease. Regarding time point: persistent/refractory GD, antithyroid drugs over 5 years with positive TRAb. PBMC-extracted RNA yielded the TCR library. Investigators prepared the TCR beta libraries by applying iRepertoire HTBI primers and Arm-PCR of CDR3 regions. One entry per CDR3 protein results from TCRdb running MiXCR on the multiplex PCR reads. The data contain approximately 380,000 distinct CDR3 sequences, around 21% of them singletons. Sequences were derived from peripheral blood mononuclear cells (PBMCs), sampled when the disease was refractory, from a patient treated with antithyroid drugs. These receptors came from a female donor with Graves disease.

The table lists this clonotype with many counts. This chain uses TRBV12-3 or TRBV12-4 with TRBJ2-5; 8 bases are shared with TRBD1. Trimming removed 4 bases from V and 5 bases from J; junction bases left unmatched: 12. The CDR3 totals 16 residues. The CDR3 reads CASSWRQDRGRETQYF. CDR3 nucleotide sequence: TGTGCCAGCAGTTGGAGACAAGACAGGGGTCGGGAGACCCAGTACTTC.

This clonotype was detected a few times. J is TRBJ2-2 and V is TRBV2, with D uncertain. This CDR3 spans 17 amino acids. Trimming pared 5 bases from V and 1 base from J, leaving 17 bases between. Germline-derived CDR1 and CDR2 are SNHLY and FYNNEI. The CDR3 region is CASSLPGGVWNTGELFF. Written as DNA, the CDR3 is TGTGCCAGCAGTTTACCCGGTGGAGTTTGGAACACCGGGGAGCTGTTTTTT.

This clonotype has ten or more counts. The chain carries TRBV2 and TRBJ1-1; D ambiguous. Germline CDR1 and CDR2: SNHLY and FYNNEI. Between the trimmed V and J ends, which lost 7 bases and 3 bases, there was a span of 12 bases. The CDR3 length is 13 residues. CDR3 amino acids: CASTEEHHTEAFF. The CDR3 DNA reads as TGTGCCAGCACGGAGGAACATCACACTGAAGCTTTCTTT.

This clonotype has only a few counts. The V call is TRBV7-3, the J call TRBJ2-1, with TRBD1 as a possible D gene (6 bases). The germline V and J ends were trimmed by 0 bases and 9 bases, with 9 bases remaining between them. Per the germline V gene, CDR1 is SGHTA and CDR2 is FQGTGA. The CDR3 spans 13 residues. As DNA, the CDR3 is TGTGCCAGCAGCTTAACTGGGGGCAGTGAGCAGTTCTTC. Translating it yields CASSLTGGSEQFF.

This clonotype was observed at least ten times. This sequence joins TRBV28 and TRBJ2-7, with D possibly matching TRBD2 (6 bases). The CDR3 extends over 17 amino acids. Germline V gene sequence: CDR1 MDHEN, CDR2 SYDVKM. Between the trimmed V and J ends, which lost 8 bases and 2 bases, there was a span of 25 bases. CDR3 bases: TGTGCCAGCGGGAGGTTCAGGCCATCTAGCCAACCCTACGAGCAGTACTTC. Its translation: CASGRFRPSSQPYEQYF. Using reference TRBV28 and TRBJ2-7 for the parts outside the CDR3, the full variable domain is DVKVTQSSRYLVKRTGEKVFLECVQDMDHENMFWYRQDPGLGLRLIYFSYDVKMKEKGDIPEGYSVSREKKERFSLILESASTNQTSMYLCASGRFRPSSQPYEQYFGPGTRLTVT.

The chain is built from TRBV6-1 and TRBJ2-7; D is uncertain. V was trimmed by 6 bases and J by 0 bases, leaving 15 bases between them. Germline CDR1 MNHNS, CDR2 SASEGT. CDR3 length: 15 amino acids. For the CDR3, the DNA is TGTGCCAGCAGAGCCCGGACGGCCGGCTCCTACGAGCAGTACTTC. Protein sequence: CASRARTAGSYEQYF.

The CDR3 region is CASNPSGPYNEQFF. CDR3 DNA: TGTGCCAGCAACCCTAGCGGCCCCTACAATGAGCAGTTCTTC. The rearrangement links TRBV7-2 to TRBJ2-1; TRBD2 matches 7 bases. CDR1 SGHTA and CDR2 FQGNSA come from the germline V gene. The J segment lost 2 bases and the V segment lost 7 bases, leaving 5 bases of the junction unmatched. CDR3 size: 14 residues.

This clonotype was seen many times. CDR3 residues: CASSSGRGSYEQYF. The CDR3 region has the DNA TGTGCCAGCAGTTCTGGCCGAGGATCCTACGAGCAGTACTTC. V gene TRBV27 combines with J gene TRBJ2-7; D not resolved. The V end was cut by 4 bases, the J end by 1 base, with 11 bases between. CDR3 length: 14 residues. CDR1 is MNHEY and CDR2 is SMNVEV in the germline V gene (reference sequence).

The CDR3 coding sequence is TGCAGCGTTGATAGAGGAGGGAAGGGAAATGAGCAGTTCTTC. Translating it yields CSVDRGGKGNEQFF. The chain joins TRBV29-1 to TRBJ2-1, with a possible D match to TRBD2 (6 bases). Germline CDR1 reads SQVTM; CDR2 reads ANQGSEA. Trimming removed 3 bases from V and 7 bases from J, with 16 bases in between. CDR3 length: 14 amino acids.

This clonotype was counted ten times or more. The gene calls are TRBV12-3 or TRBV12-4 and TRBJ2-5; no clear D gene. Trimming pared 8 bases from V and 5 bases from J, leaving 9 bases between. This CDR3 has 11 amino acids. The CDR3 coding sequence is TGTGCCAGCGGCTCGTGGGAGACCCAGTACTTC. Protein sequence: CASGSWETQYF.

This clonotype has more than one count but fewer than ten. The chain is built from TRBV29-1 and TRBJ2-6; the match to TRBD1 covers 9 bases. This CDR3 comprises 18 residues. The ends lost 5 bases at V and 2 bases at J; junction bases unmatched: 13. Looked up from germline, CDR1 is SQVTM and CDR2 is ANQGSEA. CDR3 nucleotides: TGCAGCGTTCTCCGCCCTTCCGGGACAGGGACTGGGGCCAACGTCCTGACTTTC. Translating it yields CSVLRPSGTGTGANVLTF.

At least ten counts were recorded for this clonotype. This chain uses TRBV27 with TRBJ1-6; D is unclear. The CDR3 has 13 amino acids. The germline V gene encodes CDR1 MNHEY and CDR2 SMNVEV (reference sequence). V lost 5 bases, J lost 8 bases, and 10 bases lay in between. CDR3 residues: CASSTTQDSPLHF. In DNA form, the CDR3 reads TGTGCCAGCAGTACAACACAAGATTCACCCCTCCACTTT.

Ten or more counts support this clonotype. V gene TRBV11-2 combines with J gene TRBJ2-5, with D possibly called TRBD1 or TRBD2 (5 bases each). Trimming cost V 5 bases and J 4 bases, with 20 bases left between them. The CDR3 has 16 amino acids. Germline V lookup: CDR1 SGHAT, CDR2 FQNNGV. The CDR3: CASSAESGTTRETQYF. CDR3 nucleotides: TGTGCCAGCAGCGCAGAGAGTGGGACCACAAGAGAGACCCAGTACTTC.

The chain recombines TRBV20-1 with TRBJ2-1; TRBD2 might be the D (6 bases). CDR3 length equals 14 residues. In germline, CDR1 is DFQATT, CDR2 SNEGSKA (reference sequence). V was trimmed by 5 bases and J by 3 bases, leaving 14 bases between them. The CDR3 protein is CSAGRAGIYNEQFF. The CDR3 DNA follows: TGCAGTGCTGGAAGGGCGGGAATCTACAATGAGCAGTTCTTC.

This clonotype was observed a few times. The V and J genes are TRBV4-1 and TRBJ1-2, with TRBD1 matching 10 bases. Germline assignment: CDR1 MGHRA and CDR2 YSYEKL. This CDR3 has 16 residues. Trimming removed 4 bases from V and 8 bases from J; junction bases left unmatched: 13. The DNA of the CDR3 is TGCGCCAGCAGCCCCCCGACGACAGGGGGCAATAGCGGCTACACCTTC. Residues: CASSPPTTGGNSGYTF.